Shown below are 20 T cell receptor beta chains from a single sample sequenced in a study of breast tumors, draining lymph nodes, adjacent tissues (dated by TCRdb to 2015 to 2016). Receptor libraries were prepared by multiplex PCR. The listed sequencing device is Illumina HiSeq 2000. TCRdb took the public reads, trimmed them with fastp at Q25, ran MiXCR for clone calling and kept in-frame beta chains. One record per CDR3 amino acid sequence lists the most common genes and DNA. This sample lists 90,000 to 120,000 distinct CDR3 sequences; 21% were detected once. The ten biggest clones cover approximately 1.3% of the sample. The axillary draining lymph nodes of breast cancer patients were the source of the lymph node samples. Sequencing was done on a sample of axillary lymph node tissue. Receptor source: a female donor with breast cancer. Some clones in this sample may be carry-over from other donors' samples.

There are many counts of this clonotype. This chain links TRBV12-3 or TRBV12-4 with TRBJ1-5; D is uncertain. The CDR3 extends over 12 amino acids. The V gene lost 5 bases and the J gene lost 10 bases, with 12 bases spanning the gap. CDR3 coding DNA: TGTGCCAGCAGTCGCTTCGGGAGTCCCCAGCATTTT. Encoded protein: CASSRFGSPQHF.

This clonotype showed up many times. The chain uses TRBV5-1 and TRBJ1-2, with 7 bases aligning to TRBD1. Germline CDR1 is SGHRS and CDR2 is YFSETQ. The ends lost 0 bases at V and 7 bases at J; junction bases unmatched: 9. The CDR3 is made up of 15 amino acids. The DNA of the CDR3 is TGCGCCAGCAGCTTGGGGACAGGCGTTTTAATTGGCTACACCTTC. Translated: CASSLGTGVLIGYTF.

The sample holds many counts of this clonotype. The chain has TRBV5-5 and TRBJ2-7; a possible D gene is TRBD1 (5 bases). This CDR3 is 14 amino acids long. Germline V gene lookup returns CDR1 SGHKS and CDR2 YYEKEE (reference sequence). V dropped 4 bases and J dropped 0 bases, with 11 bases sitting between them. For the CDR3, the DNA is TGTGCCAGCAGCGTGGACACAATCTCCTACGAGCAGTACTTC. Translation gives CASSVDTISYEQYF.

To note about this clonotype: A read error may be the cause here, since a much bigger clone is one base away. The chain joins TRBV2 to TRBJ1-4, with TRBD1 matching over 8 bases. Per the germline V gene, CDR1 is SNHLY and CDR2 is FYNNEI. This CDR3 region has 15 residues. DNA for the CDR3: TGTGCCAGCGGTAGACAGGGGTCAACTAATGAAAAACTGTCTTTT. Its translation is CASGRQGSTNEKLSF.

The table lists this clonotype with many counts. The J gene is TRBJ2-5, the V gene TRBV5-8; D is undetermined. Trimming left V 2 bases short and J 2 bases short, with 7 bases between. Germline-derived CDR1 and CDR2 are SGHTS and YDEGEE. There are 13 residues in the CDR3. This CDR3 is CASSFGRQETQYF. CDR3 nucleotides: TGTGCCAGCAGCTTTGGAAGACAAGAGACCCAGTACTTC.

This clonotype has at least ten counts. The V gene is TRBV6-1, the J gene TRBJ1-5; D remains ambiguous. V lost 1 base and J 5 bases, leaving 6 bases between the germline ends. CDR1 MNHNS and CDR2 SASEGT come from the germline V gene. This CDR3 region has 13 residues. The CDR3 loop reads CASSEVRDQPQHF. The CDR3 DNA sequence: TGTGCCAGCAGTGAAGTGAGGGATCAGCCCCAGCATTTT.

This clonotype was counted many times. The chain carries TRBV2 and TRBJ2-7; 11 nucleotides align to TRBD1. Trimming took 7 bases from V and 4 from J; bases not matched to a gene: 3. Germline values: CDR1 SNHLY, CDR2 FYNNEI. This CDR3 has 13 amino acids. CDR3 region: CASKGQGVYEQYF. Here the CDR3 DNA reads TGTGCCAGCAAGGGACAGGGGGTTTACGAGCAGTACTTC.

Regarding this clonotype: A read error may be the cause here, since a much bigger clone is one base away. The CDR3 nucleotides are TGTGCCAGCAGCCGAGTGGGGGTCGGAGAGACCCAGTACTTC. It specifies CASSRVGVGETQYF. The rearrangement joins TRBV11-2 to TRBJ2-5, with D possibly called TRBD1 or TRBD2 (5 bases each). Germline V gene lookup returns CDR1 SGHAT and CDR2 FQNNGV. V gave up 5 bases and J gave up 4 bases, with 14 bases separating them. The CDR3 totals 14 residues.

This clonotype was seen ten or more times. The V call is TRBV7-9, the J call TRBJ2-1, with TRBD1 as a possible D gene (5 bases). V was pared by 1 base and J by 3 bases, with 16 bases between. This CDR3 contains 17 residues. CDR1 and CDR2 (germline): SEHNR, FQNEAQ (reference sequence). The DNA for the CDR3 is TGTGCCAGCAGCTTAGGAGACAGAAGATTATTCTACAATGAGCAGTTCTTC. It encodes CASSLGDRRLFYNEQFF. Supplemented by reference TRBV7-9 and TRBJ2-1, the full variable domain reads DTGVSQNPRHKITKRGQNVTFRCDPISEHNRLYWYRQTLGQGPEFLTYFQNEAQLEKSRLLSDRFSAERPKGSFSTLEIQRTEQGDSAMYLCASSLGDRRLFYNEQFFGPGTRLTVL.

For this clonotype: A clone one base away is much larger, so this may be a read error. The CDR3 carries no conserved terminal phenylalanine or tryptophan, so it likely arises from a read error. The chain employs TRBV5-1 and TRBJ2-5; a possible D gene is TRBD2 (6 bases). The CDR3 is 14 amino acids. Trimming removed 0 bases from V and 5 bases from J, with 11 bases in between. Germline V CDR1 and CDR2: SGHRS, YFSETQ. CDR3 residues: CASSLDPGRETQYL. CDR3 bases: TGCGCCAGCAGCTTGGATCCAGGGAGGGAGACCCAGTACCTC.

In its sample, this clonotype was seen once. This may be a read error, as it is one base from a much larger clone. The J gene is TRBJ2-3, the V gene TRBV19; D might be TRBD2 (7 bases). The V and J ends lost 1 base and 9 bases respectively, with 11 bases between them. Per germline, CDR1 LNHDA and CDR2 SQIVND (reference sequence). The CDR3 spans 13 residues. CDR3 nucleotide sequence: TGTGCCAGTAGTATAGGCGAGGGGGGGACGCAGTATTTT. As protein: CASSIGEGGTQYF.

This clonotype was seen repeatedly, ten times or more. The rearrangement uses TRBV12-3 or TRBV12-4 and TRBJ2-1, with 8 bases aligning to TRBD1. There are 14 residues in the CDR3. V lost 7 bases to trimming and J lost 1 base; unmatched junction nucleotides: 3. The CDR3, as DNA: TGTGCCAGCACCAGGACAGGGTCCTACAATGAGCAGTTCTTC. Encoded protein: CASTRTGSYNEQFF.

This clonotype was seen ten or more times. V gene TRBV30 combines with J gene TRBJ1-6; D gene ambiguous. Germline V gene data show CDR1 as GTSNPN and CDR2 as SVGIG (reference sequence). This CDR3 has 13 residues. Trimming pared 7 bases from V and 8 bases from J, leaving 15 bases between. CDR3 loop: CASQRAGYSPLHF. CDR3 nucleotides: TGTGCCTCGCAAAGAGCGGGATATTCACCCCTCCACTTT.

This clonotype was found many times. This chain links TRBV20-1 with TRBJ2-3; D is unresolved. This CDR3 has 10 residues. Germline-derived CDR1 and CDR2 are DFQATT and SNEGSKA (reference sequence). Trimming cost V 6 bases and J 6 bases, with 7 bases left between them. CDR3 nucleotide sequence: TGCAGTGCGGACCGGGATACGCAGTATTTT. Translation: CSADRDTQYF.

In its sample, this clonotype was seen many times. The rearrangement links TRBV20-1 to TRBJ1-5; TRBD1 agrees at 10 bases. CDR1 DFQATT and CDR2 SNEGSKA come from the germline V gene (reference sequence). J lost 2 bases, V lost 3 bases, and 4 bases had no gene match. This CDR3 has 15 amino acids. The CDR3 spells CSASDRGQRNQPQHF. The DNA of the CDR3 is TGCAGTGCTAGTGACAGGGGGCAGCGCAATCAGCCCCAGCATTTT.

CDR3 protein: CASSTQTGPTEKLFF. The DNA of the CDR3 is TGTGCCAGCAGCACCCAGACAGGGCCTACGGAAAAACTGTTTTTT. This chain connects TRBV2 to TRBJ1-4; 7 nucleotides line up with TRBD1. Trimming cost V 6 bases and J 8 bases; bases outside gene matches: 12. The CDR3 runs to 15 residues. Germline values: CDR1 SNHLY, CDR2 FYNNEI.

This clonotype was picked up many times. The genes are TRBV2 and TRBJ2-6; D is perhaps TRBD1 (5 bases). Germline CDR1 reads SNHLY; CDR2 reads FYNNEI. The CDR3 length is 16 residues. V lost 1 base and J 4 bases, leaving 11 bases between the germline ends. CDR3 DNA sequence: TGTGCCAGCAGTGAAGATGTAGGGGCCGGGGCCAACGTCCTGACTTTC. Its translation: CASSEDVGAGANVLTF.

This clonotype occurred a few times. V usage is TRBV28 and J usage is TRBJ2-7; 8 bases agree with TRBD1. Germline CDR1 is MDHEN and CDR2 is SYDVKM. This CDR3 region has 15 residues. The J segment lost 6 bases and the V segment lost 5 bases, leaving 12 bases of the junction unmatched. The CDR3 region is CASSTQGATLLEQYF. CDR3 sequence (DNA): TGTGCCAGCAGTACCCAGGGGGCAACCCTCCTCGAGCAGTACTTC.

This clonotype was detected ten times or more. The chain recombines TRBV9 with TRBJ1-2; 7 bases map to TRBD1. J lost 3 bases, V lost 4 bases, and 3 bases had no gene match. The CDR3 runs 13 residues. Germline V gene sequence: CDR1 SGDLS, CDR2 YYNGEE. For the CDR3, the DNA is TGTGCCAGCAGCCCCGACAGGGACTATGGCTACACCTTC. Protein product: CASSPDRDYGYTF.

This clonotype was detected many times. This chain joins TRBV9 and TRBJ1-4, with D perhaps matching TRBD1 (5 bases). Deletions cut 1 base from V and 8 bases from J, with 15 bases between. From germline, CDR1 is SGDLS and CDR2 YYNGEE. There are 15 residues in the CDR3. The CDR3 coding sequence is TGTGCCAGCAGCGTAACAGCCTCCGGGGGAGAAAAACTGTTTTTT. This sequence encodes CASSVTASGGEKLFF.